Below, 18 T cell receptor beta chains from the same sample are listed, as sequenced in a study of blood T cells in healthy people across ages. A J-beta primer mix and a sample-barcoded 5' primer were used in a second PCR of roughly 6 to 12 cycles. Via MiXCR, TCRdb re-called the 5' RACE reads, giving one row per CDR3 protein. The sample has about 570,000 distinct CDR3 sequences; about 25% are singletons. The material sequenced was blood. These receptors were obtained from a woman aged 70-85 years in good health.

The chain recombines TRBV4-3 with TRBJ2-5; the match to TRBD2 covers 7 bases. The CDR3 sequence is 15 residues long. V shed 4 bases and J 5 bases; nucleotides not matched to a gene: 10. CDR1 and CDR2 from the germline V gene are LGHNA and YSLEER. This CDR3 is CASSPTAGVRETQYF. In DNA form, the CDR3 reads TGCGCCAGCAGCCCAACCGCGGGGGTACGGGAGACCCAGTACTTC.

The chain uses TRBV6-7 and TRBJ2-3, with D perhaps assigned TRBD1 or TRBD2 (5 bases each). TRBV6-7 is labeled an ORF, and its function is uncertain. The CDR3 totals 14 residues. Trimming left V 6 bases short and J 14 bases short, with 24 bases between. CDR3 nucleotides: TGTGCCAGCAGCCCGGACACACGGGGCGCTAGGTTGTATTTT. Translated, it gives CASSPDTRGARLYF.

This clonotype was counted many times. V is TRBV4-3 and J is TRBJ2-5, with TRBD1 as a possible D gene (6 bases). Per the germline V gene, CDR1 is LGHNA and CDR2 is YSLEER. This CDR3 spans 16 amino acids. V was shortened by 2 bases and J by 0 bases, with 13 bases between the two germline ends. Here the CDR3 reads CASSQYYDRYQETQYF. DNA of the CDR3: TGCGCCAGCAGCCAATACTACGACAGGTACCAAGAGACCCAGTACTTC.

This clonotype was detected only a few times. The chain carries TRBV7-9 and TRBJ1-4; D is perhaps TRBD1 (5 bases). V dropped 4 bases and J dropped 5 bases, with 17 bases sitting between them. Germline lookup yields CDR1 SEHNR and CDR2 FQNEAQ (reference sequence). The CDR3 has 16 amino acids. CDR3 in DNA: TGTGCCAGCAGCTCAACAGGAATAAGGGGAAATGAAAAACTGTTTTTT. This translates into CASSSTGIRGNEKLFF.

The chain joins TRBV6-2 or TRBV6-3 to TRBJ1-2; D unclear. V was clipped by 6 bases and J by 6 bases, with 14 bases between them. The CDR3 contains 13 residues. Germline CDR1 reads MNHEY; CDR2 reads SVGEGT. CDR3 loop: CASSYWRADGYTF. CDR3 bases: TGTGCCAGCAGCTATTGGCGGGCAGATGGCTACACCTTC.

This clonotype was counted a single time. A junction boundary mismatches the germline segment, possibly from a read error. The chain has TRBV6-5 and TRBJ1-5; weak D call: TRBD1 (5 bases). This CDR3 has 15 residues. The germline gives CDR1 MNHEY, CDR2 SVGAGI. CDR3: CVSSPGGVVNQPQHF. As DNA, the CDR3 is TGTGTCAGCAGCCCCGGAGGGGTTGTTAATCAGCCCCAGCATTTT.

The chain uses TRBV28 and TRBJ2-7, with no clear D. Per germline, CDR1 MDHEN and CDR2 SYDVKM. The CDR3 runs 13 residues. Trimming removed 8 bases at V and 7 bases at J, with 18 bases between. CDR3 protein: CASGPPGLGEQYF. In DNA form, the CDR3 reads TGTGCCAGCGGCCCCCCGGGCCTGGGGGAGCAGTACTTC.

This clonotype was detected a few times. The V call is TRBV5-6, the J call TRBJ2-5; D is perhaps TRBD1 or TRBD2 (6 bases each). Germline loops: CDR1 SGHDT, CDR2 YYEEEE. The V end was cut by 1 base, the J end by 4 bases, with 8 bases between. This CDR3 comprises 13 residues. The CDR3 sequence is CASSLWGAETQYF. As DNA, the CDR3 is TGTGCCAGCAGCTTGTGGGGGGCAGAGACCCAGTACTTC. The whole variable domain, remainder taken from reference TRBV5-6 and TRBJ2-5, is DAGVTQSPTHLIKTRGQQVTLRCSPKSGHDTVSWYQQALGQGPQFIFQYYEEEERQRGNFPDRFSGHQFPNYSSELNVNALLLGDSALYLCASSLWGAETQYFGPGTRLLVL.

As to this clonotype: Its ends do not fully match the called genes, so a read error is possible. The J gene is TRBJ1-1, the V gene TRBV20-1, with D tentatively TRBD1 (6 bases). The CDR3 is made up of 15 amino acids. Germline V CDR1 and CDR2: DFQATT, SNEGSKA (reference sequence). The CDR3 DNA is TGCAGTGCTAGAACGGGGGCTCCTAAGGGCACTGAGGCTTTCTTT. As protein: CSARTGAPKGTEAFF.

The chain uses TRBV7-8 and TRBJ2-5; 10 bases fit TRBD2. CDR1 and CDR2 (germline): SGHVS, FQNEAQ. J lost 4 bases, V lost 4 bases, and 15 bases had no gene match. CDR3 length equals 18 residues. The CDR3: CASSSPFPSGGASETQYF. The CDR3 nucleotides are TGTGCCAGCAGCTCCCCTTTCCCAAGCGGGGGGGCATCAGAGACCCAGTACTTC.

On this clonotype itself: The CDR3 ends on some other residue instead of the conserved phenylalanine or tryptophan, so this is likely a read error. The chain's CDR3 is CATAWQGTNEKLFL. Written as DNA, the CDR3 is TGTGCCACCGCTTGGCAGGGTACTAATGAAAAACTGTTTCTT. This sequence joins TRBV28 and TRBJ1-4; possible D gene TRBD1, 5 bases. Germline lookup yields CDR1 MDHEN and CDR2 SYDVKM. Trimming removed 10 bases at V and 2 bases at J, with 14 bases between. CDR3 length: 14 amino acids.

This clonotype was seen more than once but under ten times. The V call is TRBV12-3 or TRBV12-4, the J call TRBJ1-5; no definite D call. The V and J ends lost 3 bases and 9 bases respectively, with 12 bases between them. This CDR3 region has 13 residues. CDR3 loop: CASSFPGVRPQHF. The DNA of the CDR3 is TGTGCCAGCAGTTTTCCGGGTGTTCGGCCCCAGCATTTT.

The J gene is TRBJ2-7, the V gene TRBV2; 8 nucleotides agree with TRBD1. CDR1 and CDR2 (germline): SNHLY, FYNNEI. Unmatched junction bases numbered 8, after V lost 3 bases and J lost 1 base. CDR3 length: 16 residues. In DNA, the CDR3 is TGTGCCAGCAGTGACCCCCAGGGGGCAGGGTCCTACGAGCAGTACTTC. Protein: CASSDPQGAGSYEQYF.

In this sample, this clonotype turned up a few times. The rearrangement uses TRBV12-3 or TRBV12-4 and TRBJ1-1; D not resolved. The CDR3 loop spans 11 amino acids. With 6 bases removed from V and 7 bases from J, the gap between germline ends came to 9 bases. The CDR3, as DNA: TGTGCCAGCAGCCGTAGTATTGAAGCTTTCTTT. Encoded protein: CASSRSIEAFF.

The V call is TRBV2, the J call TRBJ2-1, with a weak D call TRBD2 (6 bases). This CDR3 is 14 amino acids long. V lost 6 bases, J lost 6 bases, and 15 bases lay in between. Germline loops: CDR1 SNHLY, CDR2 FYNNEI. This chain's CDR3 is CASREFGLLNEQFF. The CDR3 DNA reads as TGTGCCAGCAGGGAATTCGGACTACTCAATGAGCAGTTCTTC.

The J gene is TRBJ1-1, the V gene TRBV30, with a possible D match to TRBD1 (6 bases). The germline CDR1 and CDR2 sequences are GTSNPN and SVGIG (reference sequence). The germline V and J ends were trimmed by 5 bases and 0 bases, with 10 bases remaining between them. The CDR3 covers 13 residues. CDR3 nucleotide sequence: TGTGCCTGGGCTACAGGGATGAACACTGAAGCTTTCTTT. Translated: CAWATGMNTEAFF.

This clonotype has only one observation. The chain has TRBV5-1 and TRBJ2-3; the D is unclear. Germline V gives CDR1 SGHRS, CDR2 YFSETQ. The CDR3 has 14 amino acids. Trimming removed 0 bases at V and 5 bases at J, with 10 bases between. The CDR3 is CASSLDRFGDTQYF. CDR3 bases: TGCGCCAGCAGCTTGGACAGATTTGGAGATACGCAGTATTTT.

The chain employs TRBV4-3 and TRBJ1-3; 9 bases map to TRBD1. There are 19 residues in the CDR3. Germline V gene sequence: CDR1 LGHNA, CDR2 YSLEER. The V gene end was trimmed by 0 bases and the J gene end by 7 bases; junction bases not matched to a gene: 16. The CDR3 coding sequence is TGCGCCAGCAGCCAAGACGGAACGGCCCCAACAGGGGGCTTCAACACCATATATTTT. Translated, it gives CASSQDGTAPTGGFNTIYF.